The source of this T cell receptor beta chain is a study of regulatory T cells in long-lasting Graves disease. According to the study, TCR beta libraries were built with iRepertoire HTBI primers and CDR3-region Arm-PCR. MiXCR, applied by TCRdb to the multiplex PCR reads, yields one record per CDR3 protein. This table holds about 500,000 distinct CDR3 sequences, around 13% found once. Time point denoted: newly diagnosed GD, antithyroid drugs for less than 3 months. Isolated PBMC RNA provided the starting material for the TCR library. This clonotype has a count of ten or more. Deletions cut 4 bases from V and 0 bases from J, with 12 bases between. Germline CDR1 SQVTM, CDR2 ANQGSEA. The CDR3 runs to 14 residues. The sample also formed part of further work on T cells in Graves' hyperthyroidism and ophthalmopathy. That publication notes: Carried out on the TCR CDR3, a first-round RT-PCR used the HTBI primer set. Most clonotypes expanded in the thyroid (above 0.001) were also present in blood.

The gene calls are TRBV29-1 and TRBJ1-1, with D hard to call. The sample in question was peripheral blood mononuclear cells (PBMCs), obtained at new diagnosis, from a patient treated with antithyroid drugs. The TCR sequence derives from a woman in her thirties with Graves disease. The CDR3 nucleotides are TGCAGCGTTGTATCAGGACCCCTGAACACTGAAGCTTTCTTT. This gives the protein CSVVSGPLNTEAFF.